These 19 T cell receptor beta chains originate from one sample sequenced in a study of cytomegalovirus exposure and HLA in healthy donors. The PCR was carried out with 60 Vbeta primers and 13 Jbeta primers. Assay used: immunoSEQ multiplex PCR; TCRdb lists only in-frame clones, some missing. This table holds some 150,000 clones, 60% to 80% found once. Source material: PBMCs. These receptors were obtained from a woman between 35 and 50 years old in good health and CMV-seropositive.

This rearrangement joins TRBV19 to TRBJ1-5; D call uncertain. Germline CDR1 and CDR2: LNHDA and SQIVND (reference sequence). Trimming took 9 bases from V and 2 from J, leaving 17 bases between them. This CDR3 region has 15 residues. CDR3 DNA: TGTGCCAGCGGGTACGGGAGTGGTGGCAATCAGCCCCAGCATTTT. Translated, it gives CASGYGSGGNQPQHF.

DNA for the CDR3: TGTGCCAGCAGTGAAATCGGCGGGGACCTCACAGATACGCAGTATTTT. It translates to CASSEIGGDLTDTQYF. The rearrangement links TRBV6-1 to TRBJ2-3; D is perhaps TRBD2 (6 bases). From germline, CDR1 is MNHNS and CDR2 SASEGT. Trimming took off 2 bases at V and 2 bases at J, with 14 bases between the two ends. The length of the CDR3 is 16 residues.

The chain links TRBV5-1 to TRBJ1-4; D gene ambiguous. Germline CDR1 SGHRS, CDR2 YFSETQ. This CDR3 spans 15 amino acids. Trimming took off 3 bases at V and 2 bases at J, with 11 bases between the two ends. The CDR3 DNA reads TGCGCCAGCAGCTACGCACAGTCTACTAATGAAAAACTGTTTTTT. Translated, it gives CASSYAQSTNEKLFF.

This sequence joins TRBV4-2 and TRBJ2-7; 9 nucleotides line up with TRBD2. J was trimmed by 3 bases and V by 6 bases; bases with no gene match: 9. CDR3 length: 15 residues. Germline V gene lookup returns CDR1 LGHNA and CDR2 YNFKEQ. CDR3 loop: CASSLGASGDYEQYF. The CDR3 coding sequence is TGTGCCAGCAGTCTGGGGGCTAGCGGGGACTACGAGCAGTACTTC.

This chain uses TRBV6-6 with TRBJ2-5; D is undetermined. The CDR3 length is 15 residues. V was clipped by 2 bases and J by 2 bases, with 12 bases between them. Germline V gene lookup returns CDR1 MNHNY and CDR2 SVGAGI (reference sequence). This CDR3 is CASSYVANRQETQYF. CDR3 bases: TGTGCCAGCAGTTACGTTGCGAACCGACAAGAGACCCAGTACTTC.

The chain joins TRBV5-1 to TRBJ2-7, with D tentatively TRBD1 (6 bases). The CDR3 extends over 13 amino acids. Germline CDR1 and CDR2: SGHRS and YFSETQ. V was pared by 4 bases and J by 3 bases, with 11 bases between. CDR3 nucleotide sequence: TGCGCCAGCAGCCAGACAGGAAACTACGAGCAGTACTTC. Translated, it gives CASSQTGNYEQYF.

This clone was observed once. The sample carries other DNA sequences with the same CDR3. The CDR3 sequence: CASSVTIYEQYF. In nucleotides, the CDR3 is TGTGCCAGCAGTGTGACTATCTACGAGCAGTACTTC. The V gene is TRBV6-1, the J gene TRBJ2-7, with a possible D match to TRBD2 (5 bases). The CDR3 extends over 12 amino acids. Germline V gives CDR1 MNHNS, CDR2 SASEGT. With 4 bases removed from V and 3 bases from J, the gap between germline ends came to 7 bases.

The chain carries TRBV2 and TRBJ1-1; D gene uncertain. CDR3 size: 15 residues. Germline CDR1 is SNHLY and CDR2 is FYNNEI. Trimming shortened V by 1 base and J by 8 bases, and 17 bases separated the two germline ends. The CDR3 region is CASSEGQVGAGEAFF. The CDR3 nucleotides are TGTGCCAGCAGTGAAGGACAAGTCGGAGCGGGAGAAGCTTTCTTT.

There are a few counts of this clone. The gene calls are TRBV4-1 and TRBJ2-1; maybe TRBD2 (6 bases). Trimming left V 4 bases short and J 0 bases short, with 16 bases between. The CDR3 spans 17 residues. The V gene's germline CDR1 is MGHRA and CDR2 YSYEKL. CDR3 coding DNA: TGCGCCAGCAGCCTCCAAGCTAGCGAGAGCTCCTACAATGAGCAGTTCTTC. This codes for CASSLQASESSYNEQFF.

This clone occurred a few times. The chain has TRBV6-1 and TRBJ1-1; 9 bases agree with TRBD1. Germline CDR1 is MNHNS and CDR2 is SASEGT. There are 14 residues in the CDR3. V trimming: 4 bases; J trimming: 7 bases; junction bases outside the gene matches: 7. In DNA, the CDR3 is TGTGCCAGCAGTGGACAGGGGGAGTCCGTTGAAGCTTTCTTT. Amino acid sequence: CASSGQGESVEAFF.

The J gene is TRBJ1-2, the V gene TRBV7-9; 7 bases are shared with TRBD1. V lost 4 bases to trimming and J lost 5 bases; unmatched junction nucleotides: 4. The CDR3 contains 13 residues. Germline V CDR1 and CDR2: SEHNR, FQNEAQ (reference sequence). The CDR3 coding sequence is TGTGCCAGCAGCTCCGGGACAGTGTATGGCTACACCTTC. It is translated as CASSSGTVYGYTF. Drawing the rest from reference TRBV7-9 and TRBJ1-2, the complete variable domain is DTGVSQNPRHKITKRGQNVTFRCDPISEHNRLYWYRQTLGQGPEFLTYFQNEAQLEKSRLLSDRFSAERPKGSFSTLEIQRTEQGDSAMYLCASSSGTVYGYTFGSGTRLTVV.

The chain's CDR3 is CASSLSSGQGYPEAFF. The CDR3 DNA sequence: TGTGCCAGCAGCTTGAGTAGTGGGCAGGGTTACCCTGAAGCTTTCTTT. The V and J genes are TRBV5-4 and TRBJ1-1; tentatively, D is TRBD1 (5 bases). CDR1 is SGHNT and CDR2 is YYREEE in the germline V gene (reference sequence). Trimming cost V 1 base and J 6 bases, with 19 bases left between them. The CDR3 sequence is 16 residues long.

The CDR3 bases are TGTGCCAGCAGCGCCAGGGGGTTTGGCTACACCTTC. It translates to CASSARGFGYTF. The rearrangement links TRBV2 to TRBJ1-2; 7 positions agree with TRBD1. Germline V gene sequence: CDR1 SNHLY, CDR2 FYNNEI. Unmatched junction bases numbered 5, after V lost 6 bases and J lost 7 bases. This CDR3 has 12 residues.

This clone was seen just once. The chain couples TRBV7-9 to TRBJ1-2; TRBD1 aligns across 8 bases. From germline, CDR1 is SEHNR and CDR2 FQNEAQ (reference sequence). The CDR3 covers 13 residues. The trim removed 5 bases at V and 8 bases at J, leaving 7 bases unmatched. Here the CDR3 DNA reads TGTGCCAGCAGCCAGACAGGGGCGGGAGGCTACACCTTC. Translating gives CASSQTGAGGYTF.

This chain links TRBV7-2 with TRBJ2-2, with 9 bases fitting TRBD1. The germline gives CDR1 SGHTA, CDR2 FQGNSA. This CDR3 comprises 16 residues. V was clipped by 5 bases and J by 4 bases; unmatched bases: 8. The DNA for the CDR3 is TGTGCCAGCAGCCCCGGGACAGGGAGAGGCACCGGGGAGCTGTTTTTT. Amino acids: CASSPGTGRGTGELFF.

The genes are TRBV10-3 and TRBJ1-1, with D perhaps TRBD1 (6 bases). The CDR3 has 16 residues. In germline, CDR1 is ENHRY, CDR2 SYGVKD. Trimming cost V 6 bases and J 4 bases, with 21 bases left between them. CDR3 sequence: CAISTPGGRLATEAFF. CDR3 coding DNA: TGTGCCATCAGCACCCCCGGGGGGCGGTTGGCCACTGAAGCTTTCTTT.

The rearrangement links TRBV7-2 to TRBJ2-2, with D possibly matching TRBD1 (5 bases). The CDR3 spans 14 residues. Germline V gene lookup returns CDR1 SGHTA and CDR2 FQGNSA. Trimming pared 1 base from V and 4 bases from J, leaving 7 bases between. Here the CDR3 DNA reads TGTGCCAGCAGCTTAGGGACAACCACCGGGGAGCTGTTTTTT. It yields the protein CASSLGTTTGELFF.

The chain carries TRBV9 and TRBJ1-4; D unresolved. The CDR3 runs to 13 residues. The V and J ends lost 2 bases and 10 bases respectively, with 12 bases between them. CDR1 is SGDLS and CDR2 is YYNGEE in the germline V gene. The CDR3 spells CASSVDKRAKLFF. The CDR3 bases are TGTGCCAGCAGCGTCGACAAGAGGGCAAAACTGTTTTTT.

The chain recombines TRBV13 with TRBJ2-3; 9 positions agree with TRBD2. The V and J ends lost 4 bases and 5 bases, in that order; junction bases with no gene match: 4. In germline, CDR1 is PRHDT, CDR2 FYEKMQ (reference sequence). CDR3 length: 14 residues. The CDR3 sequence is CASSSAGGVDTQYF. The CDR3 bases are TGTGCCAGCAGCTCCGCGGGGGGGGTAGATACGCAGTATTTT. Filled out from reference TRBV13 and TRBJ2-3, the complete variable domain reads AAGVIQSPRHLIKEKRETATLKCYPIPRHDTVYWYQQGPGQDPQFLISFYEKMQSDKGSIPDRFSAQQFSDYHSELNMSSLELGDSALYFCASSSAGGVDTQYFGPGTRLTVL.